The clone carrying this TCR beta chain was counted once. Sequence at one end of the junction differs from germline and may be a read error. This entry is derived from a study of T cell changes during pregnancy in multiple sclerosis. This table comes from immunoSEQ multiplex PCR, and its TCRdb copy is limited to in-frame clones, with some not included. The table records under 85,000 clones, around 90% of them present only once. The CDR3 is 14 amino acids. CDR1 and CDR2 from the germline V gene are MNHEY and SVGAGI. The chain joins TRBV6-5 to TRBJ2-7; TRBD1 agrees at 8 bases. This material consisted of CD4+ T cells from peripheral blood mononuclear cells, taken before pregnancy. This TCR was sampled from a female donor with multiple sclerosis, enrolled in a pregnancy study. DNA of the CDR3: TGTGCCAGCAGTTTCCGGGACAGGTCCTTCGAGCAGTACTTC. Amino acid sequence: CASSFRDRSFEQYF.